Presented here are 11 T cell receptor beta chains from one specimen sequenced in a study of blood T cell repertoires in COVID-19. Assay used: immunoSEQ multiplex PCR; TCRdb lists only in-frame clones, some missing. The data show 200,000 or so clones, roughly 79% seen once. Sample: peripheral blood. These receptors originate from a man in his fifties or sixties with active or convalescent COVID-19.

This clone was counted a single time. The rearrangement links TRBV28 to TRBJ2-3; possibly TRBD2 for D (5 bases). The CDR3 is made up of 14 amino acids. V was pared by 5 bases and J by 6 bases, with 15 bases between. Germline assignment: CDR1 MDHEN and CDR2 SYDVKM. This CDR3 is CASSPRTGSDTQYF. CDR3 DNA: TGTGCCAGCAGTCCCCGGACGGGGTCGGATACGCAGTATTTT.

The chain uses TRBV27 and TRBJ1-6; 9 nucleotides agree with TRBD1. This CDR3 has 16 residues. V was pared by 5 bases and J by 3 bases, with 5 bases of the junction left unmatched. The V gene's germline CDR1 is MNHEY and CDR2 SMNVEV (reference sequence). The CDR3 DNA is TGTGCCAGCAGTCGCCGGACAGGGGTCTATAATTCACCCCTCCACTTT. Encoded protein: CASSRRTGVYNSPLHF.

This chain uses TRBV3-1 (or the pseudogene TRBV3-2) with TRBJ1-5; 8 nucleotides align to TRBD1. The CDR3 totals 16 residues. CDR1 is LGHDT, CDR2 YNNKEL, per germline (reference sequence). V gave up 1 base and J gave up 2 bases; unmatched junction bases: 4. Here the CDR3 DNA reads TGTGCCAGCAGCCAAGCAGGGACAGGAGGCAATCAGCCCCAGCATTTT. This sequence encodes CASSQAGTGGNQPQHF.

The gene calls are TRBV29-1 and TRBJ2-7; 8 bases fit TRBD1. The germline V gene has CDR1 SQVTM and CDR2 ANQGSEA. The CDR3 is made up of 13 amino acids. The V gene end was trimmed by 6 bases and the J gene end by 3 bases; junction bases not matched to a gene: 7. The CDR3 DNA reads TGCAGCGTCCACGGACAGGGCCACTACGAGCAGTACTTC. This codes for CSVHGQGHYEQYF.

As for this clone: An end of the junction differs from the germline gene, which may be a read error. The chain recombines TRBV30 with TRBJ1-1, with 8 bases matching TRBD1. The CDR3 length is 12 residues. CDR1 and CDR2 (germline): GTSNPN, SVGIG (reference sequence). This CDR3 reads CAWSTQGAEAFF. The CDR3 DNA reads as TGTGCCTGGAGCACCCAGGGGGCTGAGGCTTTCTTT.

This chain connects TRBV18 to TRBJ1-1, with D perhaps matching TRBD1 (6 bases). Per germline, CDR1 KGHSH and CDR2 LQKENI. The CDR3 is 14 amino acids. With 4 bases removed from V and 2 bases from J, the gap between germline ends came to 11 bases. The CDR3 region is CASSRTESNTEAFF. In DNA form, the CDR3 reads TGTGCCAGCTCACGGACAGAATCTAACACTGAAGCTTTCTTT.

This chain joins TRBV27 and TRBJ2-3; 7 bases align to TRBD2. The CDR3 is 16 amino acids. Germline V gene data show CDR1 as MNHEY and CDR2 as SMNVEV (reference sequence). The V gene end was trimmed by 8 bases and the J gene end by 0 bases; junction bases not matched to a gene: 11. In DNA, the CDR3 is TGTGCCAGCGCCCCTGGGGGACTACTTAGCACAGATACGCAGTATTTT. Protein sequence: CASAPGGLLSTDTQYF.

This chain joins TRBV5-6 and TRBJ1-2; D possibly corresponds to TRBD1 (6 bases). Germline lookup yields CDR1 SGHDT and CDR2 YYEEEE. V shed 1 base and J shed 3 bases, with 10 bases lying between them. The CDR3 runs to 14 residues. CDR3 amino acids: CASSLIRGYYGYTF. CDR3 bases: TGTGCCAGCAGCTTGATCAGGGGCTACTATGGCTACACCTTC.

The chain recombines TRBV4-2 with TRBJ2-7; 9 nucleotides match TRBD2. CDR3 length: 15 residues. Per germline, CDR1 LGHNA and CDR2 YNFKEQ. The V segment lost 4 bases and the J segment 3 bases; nucleotides outside the gene matches: 7. CDR3 DNA sequence: TGTGCCAGCAGCCGCCTTGAGACTAGCGGCTACGAGCAGTACTTC. It encodes CASSRLETSGYEQYF.

The V gene is TRBV5-1, the J gene TRBJ2-3; D perhaps matches TRBD1 (6 bases). CDR3 length equals 14 residues. CDR1 is SGHRS, CDR2 YFSETQ, per germline. V was cut by 0 bases and J by 5 bases, with 10 bases left in between. The CDR3 protein is CASSLAPGEDTQYF. In DNA form, the CDR3 reads TGCGCCAGCAGCTTGGCACCAGGGGAAGATACGCAGTATTTT.

The CDR3 region is CASSQPRVVCQFF. CDR3 bases: TGCGCCAGCAGCCAGCCCCGGGTTGTGTGTCAGTTCTTC. This chain connects TRBV4-1 to TRBJ2-1, with D unresolved. The CDR3 has 13 amino acids. Germline V gene data show CDR1 as MGHRA and CDR2 as YSYEKL. Trimming shortened V by 3 bases and J by 13 bases, and 16 bases separated the two germline ends.